This TCR beta chain was captured by sequencing in a study of blood T cells in healthy people across ages. Findings and limits, study-wide: Age brought a roughly linear fall in TCR beta diversity measured per million T cells. With donor CMV status unknown, expanded clonotype changes were possibly confounded.

Sample-barcoded 5' priming and a J-beta primer mix drove a second PCR of about 6 to 11 cycles. Tags on each cDNA molecule came from a template-switch adaptor with 12 random nucleotides. TCRdb independently ran MiXCR on the 5' RACE reads; one entry per CDR3 protein. The data show about 1.8 million distinct CDR3 sequences, around half seen once. CDR3 length: 18 residues. Germline lookup yields CDR1 MNHEY and CDR2 SVGEGT. Trimming cost V 0 bases and J 4 bases, with 20 bases left between them. Peripheral blood was drawn, around 9.4 milliliters per donor. In regard to this clonotype: The antigen is not known.

The sequence was obtained from a woman in her 40s in good health. The specimen sequenced was blood. V usage is TRBV6-2 or TRBV6-3 and J usage is TRBJ2-3; D remains unclear. The CDR3 DNA sequence: TGTGCCAGCAGTTACTCGATGGGTGGCGGTCCATTGGCAGATACGCAGTATTTT. The encoded protein is CASSYSMGGGPLADTQYF.